What follows are 32 T cell receptor beta chains derived from one specimen sequenced in a study of cytomegalovirus exposure and HLA in healthy donors. Primers for the PCR totalled 60 Vbeta and 13 Jbeta. Assay: immunoSEQ multiplex PCR; the TCRdb copy retains only in-frame clones and omits some. The sample lists roughly 130,000 clones, more than 80% occurring once. The specimen was PBMCs. Source of these receptors: a man aged 35 to 55 in good health and CMV-seronegative.

The chain joins TRBV28 to TRBJ2-2, with TRBD2 matching 7 bases. The CDR3 spans 15 residues. Germline V CDR1 and CDR2: MDHEN, SYDVKM. V lost 8 bases to trimming and J lost 7 bases; unmatched junction nucleotides: 13. This chain's CDR3 is CASPVSAGASGELFF. CDR3 DNA: TGTGCCAGCCCCGTTAGTGCGGGAGCGAGCGGGGAGCTGTTTTTT. Full variable domain (rest looked up from reference TRBV28 and TRBJ2-2): DVKVTQSSRYLVKRTGEKVFLECVQDMDHENMFWYRQDPGLGLRLIYFSYDVKMKEKGDIPEGYSVSREKKERFSLILESASTNQTSMYLCASPVSAGASGELFFGEGSRLTVL.

The chain joins TRBV27 to TRBJ2-7; 10 bases are shared with TRBD1. CDR1 MNHEY and CDR2 SMNVEV come from the germline V gene (reference sequence). The CDR3 covers 13 residues. Trimming removed 6 bases from V and 7 bases from J; junction bases left unmatched: 6. This CDR3 is CASRGTGAGEQYF. DNA for the CDR3: TGTGCCAGCAGAGGGACAGGGGCGGGAGAGCAGTACTTC.

This chain links TRBV11-1 with TRBJ2-1; TRBD2 matches 9 bases. Germline V gene lookup returns CDR1 SGHAT and CDR2 FQDESV (reference sequence). Trimming cost V 4 bases and J 9 bases; bases outside gene matches: 7. The CDR3 totals 14 residues. In DNA form, the CDR3 reads TGTGCCAGCAGCTCGCGGGGGGGCCTCAGTGAGCAGTTCTTC. Its translation: CASSSRGGLSEQFF.

J is TRBJ2-3 and V is TRBV29-1; possible D gene TRBD2, 5 bases. This CDR3 is built from 14 residues. Germline V lookup: CDR1 SQVTM, CDR2 ANQGSEA. V lost 4 bases, J lost 0 bases, and 11 bases lay in between. CDR3 amino acids: CSVGSGSSTDTQYF. Here the CDR3 DNA reads TGCAGCGTTGGGAGCGGTTCTAGCACAGATACGCAGTATTTT.

This clone was found once. The rearrangement uses TRBV5-4 and TRBJ2-7, with 10 bases matching TRBD2. CDR1 and CDR2 from the germline V gene are SGHNT and YYREEE (reference sequence). The CDR3 consists of 14 residues. V shed 0 bases, J shed 4 bases, and the junction held 1 base outside the gene matches. DNA of the CDR3: TGTGCCAGCAGCTTGGGGACTAGCGGTTACGAGCAGTACTTC. It is translated as CASSLGTSGYEQYF.

This chain links TRBV4-1 with TRBJ1-1, with 8 bases lining up with TRBD1. Germline-derived CDR1 and CDR2 are MGHRA and YSYEKL. The junction had 5 bases not matched to a gene; V was cut back by 0 bases and J by 2 bases. There are 16 residues in the CDR3. The chain's CDR3 is CASSQDPGTGNTEAFF. Here the CDR3 DNA reads TGCGCCAGCAGCCAAGATCCCGGGACAGGAAACACTGAAGCTTTCTTT.

This clone was detected a few times. The chain couples TRBV7-2 to TRBJ2-2; 8 nucleotides line up with TRBD1. The CDR3 spans 16 residues. Per the germline V gene, CDR1 is SGHTA and CDR2 is FQGNSA. V dropped 1 base and J dropped 1; count of bases not matched to a gene: 2. For the CDR3, the DNA is TGTGCCAGCAGCTTAGTGGGGACAGGGAACACCGGGGAGCTGTTTTTT. It yields the protein CASSLVGTGNTGELFF.

The chain is built from TRBV18 and TRBJ2-7; D unresolved. The CDR3 sequence is 14 residues long. Germline-derived CDR1 and CDR2 are KGHSH and LQKENI. Trimming took off 3 bases at V and 0 bases at J, with 9 bases between the two ends. The CDR3 DNA reads as TGTGCCAGCTCACCTGTAGCCACCTCCTACGAGCAGTACTTC. As protein: CASSPVATSYEQYF.

The chain has TRBV29-1 and TRBJ2-1; maybe TRBD1 (5 bases). Germline V gives CDR1 SQVTM, CDR2 ANQGSEA. The V end was cut by 4 bases, the J end by 4 bases, with 11 bases between. This CDR3 is 13 amino acids long. The CDR3 sequence: CSVGQGIYNEQFF. DNA of the CDR3: TGCAGCGTTGGTCAGGGTATTTACAATGAGCAGTTCTTC.

J is TRBJ1-5 and V is TRBV7-8, with D unresolved. Germline V gene data show CDR1 as SGHVS and CDR2 as FQNEAQ. The germline V and J ends were trimmed by 1 base and 1 base, with 23 bases remaining between them. The CDR3 has 20 amino acids. In nucleotides, the CDR3 is TGTGCCAGCAGCTTAGGAGGGTTAGGACGGACCTATAGGAGCAATCAGCCCCAGCATTTT. It specifies CASSLGGLGRTYRSNQPQHF.

This clone has a single count. Since no conserved phenylalanine or tryptophan closes the CDR3, a read error is the likely cause. The limits of the CDR3 on the DNA are not certain, so only TCRdb's listed CDR3 is given. J is TRBJ2-7 and V is TRBV28; TRBD1 reflects the table's D call only, with no check against the DNA. The CDR3 comprises 15 residues, both ends counted. CDR1 and CDR2 from the germline V gene are MDHEN and SYDVKM. The CDR3 spells CASSSGPLKGQGFSN.

J is TRBJ1-1 and V is TRBV7-2; 7 positions agree with TRBD1. CDR1 SGHTA and CDR2 FQGNSA come from the germline V gene. Germline trimming cut 1 base from V and 4 bases from J; bases unmatched to any gene: 3. The CDR3 is made up of 14 amino acids. CDR3 DNA sequence: TGTGCCAGCAGCTTAGAGGGGGCCGGCACTGAAGCTTTCTTT. Translating it yields CASSLEGAGTEAFF.

The rearrangement links TRBV15 to TRBJ2-7, with 9 bases lining up with TRBD1. Germline V gene lookup returns CDR1 LNHNV and CDR2 YYDKDF (reference sequence). The CDR3 spans 14 residues. Germline trimming cut 3 bases from V and 5 bases from J; bases unmatched to any gene: 5. CDR3 sequence: CATSSSGQGHEQYF. The CDR3 nucleotides read TGTGCCACCAGCAGCTCGGGACAGGGACACGAGCAGTACTTC.

The V and J genes are TRBV11-2 and TRBJ1-5; possibly TRBD1 for D (5 bases). Germline V lookup: CDR1 SGHAT, CDR2 FQNNGV. The CDR3 spans 14 residues. Trimming cost V 3 bases and J 5 bases, with 11 bases left between them. As DNA, the CDR3 is TGTGCCAGCAGCTTGGAGGGGCGAGATCAGCCCCAGCATTTT. Its translation: CASSLEGRDQPQHF.

This chain connects TRBV14 to TRBJ2-2; 12 bases line up with TRBD1. There are 18 residues in the CDR3. CDR1 is SGHDN, CDR2 FVKESK, per germline. V lost 4 bases, J lost 2 bases, and 8 bases stayed unmatched. The CDR3 nucleotides are TGTGCCAGCAGCCGATATACCGGGACAGGGGGCAACACCGGGGAGCTGTTTTTT. Protein sequence: CASSRYTGTGGNTGELFF.

J is TRBJ1-2 and V is TRBV28, with 7 bases that match TRBD1. The V gene's germline CDR1 is MDHEN and CDR2 SYDVKM. The length of the CDR3 is 18 residues. J was trimmed by 3 bases and V by 6 bases; bases with no gene match: 19. In DNA form, the CDR3 reads TGTGCCAGCAGATCCTCACCCGGACAGGCGGTAAATTACTATGGCTACACCTTC. Residues: CASRSSPGQAVNYYGYTF.

The rearrangement joins TRBV5-1 to TRBJ2-5; 8 positions match TRBD1. The V gene end was trimmed by 4 bases and the J gene end by 3 bases; junction bases not matched to a gene: 14. The germline CDR1 and CDR2 sequences are SGHRS and YFSETQ. The CDR3 spans 17 residues. DNA of the CDR3: TGCGCCAGCAGCCAAACCATTACCGGGACAGGAAAAGAGACCCAGTACTTC. Its protein is CASSQTITGTGKETQYF.

This clone was counted once. The J gene is TRBJ2-3, the V gene TRBV2, with 8 bases that match TRBD2. The CDR3 extends over 13 amino acids. Germline trimming cut 3 bases from V and 5 bases from J; bases unmatched to any gene: 1. Germline assignment: CDR1 SNHLY and CDR2 FYNNEI. The CDR3 is CASSDGGVDTQYF. The CDR3 DNA follows: TGTGCCAGCAGTGACGGGGGGGTAGATACGCAGTATTTT.

This chain uses TRBV2 with TRBJ2-2; possible D gene TRBD1, 5 bases. V was clipped by 4 bases and J by 0 bases, with 6 bases between them. The CDR3 is 14 residues long. Germline CDR1 is SNHLY and CDR2 is FYNNEI. CDR3 nucleotides: TGTGCCAGCAGTGTAGGGGCGAACACCGGGGAGCTGTTTTTT. Translating it yields CASSVGANTGELFF. Supplemented by reference TRBV2 and TRBJ2-2, the full variable domain reads EPEVTQTPSHQVTQMGQEVILRCVPISNHLYFYWYRQILGQKVEFLVSFYNNEISEKSEIFDDQFSVERPDGSNFTLKIRSTKLEDSAMYFCASSVGANTGELFFGEGSRLTVL.

This clone was observed a handful of times. The V and J genes are TRBV2 and TRBJ1-1; D call uncertain. V dropped 5 bases and J dropped 0 bases, with 4 bases sitting between them. Germline CDR1 reads SNHLY; CDR2 reads FYNNEI. This CDR3 is 12 amino acids long. CDR3 coding DNA: TGTGCCAGCAGTCTTATGAACACTGAAGCTTTCTTT. This translates into CASSLMNTEAFF.

CDR3: CASSIDAWSRGLNQPQHF. In nucleotides, the CDR3 is TGTGCCAGTAGTATAGATGCCTGGTCGCGGGGGCTCAATCAGCCCCAGCATTTT. The chain is built from TRBV19 and TRBJ1-5, with D maybe TRBD1 (6 bases). The CDR3 consists of 18 residues. Germline V gives CDR1 LNHDA, CDR2 SQIVND (reference sequence). Trimming left V 0 bases short and J 3 bases short, with 18 bases between.

The chain uses TRBV11-2 and TRBJ1-5; maybe TRBD1 (5 bases). This CDR3 has 13 amino acids. Trimming removed 3 bases at V and 6 bases at J, with 9 bases between. CDR1 is SGHAT, CDR2 FQNNGV, per germline. The CDR3 DNA sequence: TGTGCCAGCAGCTTGACAGTTAGTCAGCCCCAGCATTTT. Residues: CASSLTVSQPQHF.

V is TRBV28 and J is TRBJ2-1, with 8 positions matching TRBD1. Germline lookup yields CDR1 MDHEN and CDR2 SYDVKM. The J segment lost 2 bases and the V segment lost 10 bases, leaving 13 bases of the junction unmatched. CDR3 length equals 16 residues. As DNA, the CDR3 is TGTGCCACGTTACGATCGGGGACAGGAGCCTACAATGAGCAGTTCTTC. Translating it yields CATLRSGTGAYNEQFF.

This chain connects TRBV6-5 to TRBJ1-1; 10 bases fit TRBD1. The ends lost 7 bases at V and 3 bases at J; junction bases unmatched: 5. The germline V gene encodes CDR1 MNHEY and CDR2 SVGAGI. The CDR3 covers 14 residues. The CDR3 reads CASTYGTGDTEAFF. The CDR3 bases are TGTGCCAGCACCTACGGGACAGGGGACACTGAAGCTTTCTTT.

The V call is TRBV27, the J call TRBJ2-7; 7 bases line up with TRBD1. The trim removed 8 bases at V and 0 bases at J, leaving 4 bases unmatched. The CDR3 has 13 residues. Germline V gene lookup returns CDR1 MNHEY and CDR2 SMNVEV (reference sequence). The CDR3 loop is CASGRDSSYEQYF. The CDR3 nucleotides read TGTGCCAGCGGTAGGGACAGCTCCTACGAGCAGTACTTC.

This clone occurred a few times. The chain combines TRBV12-5 with TRBJ2-5, with D tentatively TRBD1 (6 bases). V shed 6 bases and J shed 3 bases, with 14 bases lying between them. The germline CDR1 and CDR2 sequences are LGHNT and FRNRAP. The CDR3 extends over 14 amino acids. CDR3 sequence: CASGRDTLEETQYF. Here the CDR3 DNA reads TGTGCTAGTGGGAGGGACACACTCGAAGAGACCCAGTACTTC.

This clone was observed once. V gene TRBV28 combines with J gene TRBJ2-1; TRBD1 matches 8 bases. CDR3 length: 12 amino acids. Germline V gene lookup returns CDR1 MDHEN and CDR2 SYDVKM. With 11 bases clipped from V and 6 bases from J, the junction kept 6 bases outside the gene matches. This chain's CDR3 is CAASGGSNEQFF. The CDR3 nucleotides read TGTGCCGCCTCAGGGGGCTCCAATGAGCAGTTCTTC.

This chain connects TRBV2 to TRBJ2-1; 10 bases align to TRBD2. With 6 bases clipped from V and 7 bases from J, the junction kept 12 bases outside the gene matches. Germline assignment: CDR1 SNHLY and CDR2 FYNNEI. This CDR3 is 16 amino acids long. CDR3 loop: CASRVVGLASGNEQFF. The CDR3 bases are TGTGCCAGCAGAGTGGTGGGACTAGCGTCCGGGAATGAGCAGTTCTTC. The variable domain in full, with the rest retrieved from reference TRBV2 and TRBJ2-1, is EPEVTQTPSHQVTQMGQEVILRCVPISNHLYFYWYRQILGQKVEFLVSFYNNEISEKSEIFDDQFSVERPDGSNFTLKIRSTKLEDSAMYFCASRVVGLASGNEQFFGPGTRLTVL.

This clone is a singleton in its sample. This rearrangement joins TRBV6-5 to TRBJ2-7; 9 bases agree with TRBD1. The CDR3 loop spans 15 amino acids. The germline V gene has CDR1 MNHEY and CDR2 SVGAGI. J was trimmed by 3 bases and V by 0 bases; bases with no gene match: 3. The CDR3 bases are TGTGCCAGCAGTTACTCGAAGACAGGGGGCTACGAGCAGTACTTC. Translation: CASSYSKTGGYEQYF.

About this clone: The conserved closing phenylalanine or tryptophan is absent in this CDR3, likely reflecting a read error. This chain uses TRBV2 with TRBJ1-5; TRBD1 matches 7 bases. The V and J ends lost 9 bases and 1 base, in that order; junction bases with no gene match: 3. Looked up from germline, CDR1 is SNHLY and CDR2 is FYNNEI. CDR3 length: 13 residues. For the CDR3, the DNA is TGTGCCAGTGACAGGGACAGCAATCAGCCCCAGCATGTT. Translated: CASDRDSNQPQHV.

V usage is TRBV29-1 and J usage is TRBJ2-7; 8 bases agree with TRBD1. The CDR3 runs to 12 residues. The trim removed 3 bases at V and 3 bases at J, leaving 1 base unmatched. Germline CDR1 reads SQVTM; CDR2 reads ANQGSEA. The DNA for the CDR3 is TGCAGCGTTGACGGACAGGGCTACGAGCAGTACTTC. Protein sequence: CSVDGQGYEQYF.

This sequence joins TRBV4-2 and TRBJ2-1; TRBD2 agrees at 10 bases. CDR1 is LGHNA, CDR2 YNFKEQ, per germline. The length of the CDR3 is 17 residues. V lost 0 bases, J lost 4 bases, and 6 bases stayed unmatched. The CDR3 protein is CASSQDGASGSYNEQFF. The CDR3 DNA reads TGTGCCAGCAGCCAAGATGGGGCTAGCGGGAGTTACAATGAGCAGTTCTTC.